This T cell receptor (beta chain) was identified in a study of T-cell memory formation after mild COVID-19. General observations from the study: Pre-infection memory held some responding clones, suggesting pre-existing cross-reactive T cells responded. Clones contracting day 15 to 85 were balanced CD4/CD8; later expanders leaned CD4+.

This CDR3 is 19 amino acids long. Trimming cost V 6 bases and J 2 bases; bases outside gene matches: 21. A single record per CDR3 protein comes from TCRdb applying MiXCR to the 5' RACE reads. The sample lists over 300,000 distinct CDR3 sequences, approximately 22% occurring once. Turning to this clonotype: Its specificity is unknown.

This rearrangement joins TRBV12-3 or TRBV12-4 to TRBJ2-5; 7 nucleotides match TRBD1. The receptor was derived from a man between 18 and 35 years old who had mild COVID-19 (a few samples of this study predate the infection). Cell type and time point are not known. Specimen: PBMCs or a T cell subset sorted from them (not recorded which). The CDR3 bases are TGTGCCAGCAGCCAAGAACTCGGATCACGGGACAGTGAACAAGAGACCCAGTACTTC. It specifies CASSQELGSRDSEQETQYF.